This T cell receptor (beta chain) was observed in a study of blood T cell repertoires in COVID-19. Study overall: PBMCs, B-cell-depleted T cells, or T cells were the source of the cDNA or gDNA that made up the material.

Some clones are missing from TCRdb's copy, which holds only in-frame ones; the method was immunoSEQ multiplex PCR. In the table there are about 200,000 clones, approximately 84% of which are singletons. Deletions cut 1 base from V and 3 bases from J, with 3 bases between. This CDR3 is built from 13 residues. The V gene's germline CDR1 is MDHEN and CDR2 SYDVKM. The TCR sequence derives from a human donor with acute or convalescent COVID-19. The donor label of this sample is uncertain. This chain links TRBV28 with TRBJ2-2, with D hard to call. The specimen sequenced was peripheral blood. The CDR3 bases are TGTGCCAGCAGTTTATCGTACACCGGGGAGCTGTTTTTT. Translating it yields CASSLSYTGELFF.